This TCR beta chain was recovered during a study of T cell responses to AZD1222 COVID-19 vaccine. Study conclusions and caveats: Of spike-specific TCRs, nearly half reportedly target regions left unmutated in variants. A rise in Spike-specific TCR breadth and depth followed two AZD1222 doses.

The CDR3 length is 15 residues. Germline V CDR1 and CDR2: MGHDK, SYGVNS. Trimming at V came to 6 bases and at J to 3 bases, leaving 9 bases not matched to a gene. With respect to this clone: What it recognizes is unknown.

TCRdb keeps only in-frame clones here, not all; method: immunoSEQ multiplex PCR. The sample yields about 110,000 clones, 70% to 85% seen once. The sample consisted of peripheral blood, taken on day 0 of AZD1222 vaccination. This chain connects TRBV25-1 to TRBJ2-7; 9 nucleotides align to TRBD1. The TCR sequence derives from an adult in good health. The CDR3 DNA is TGTGCCAGCAGACCGACAGGGGGGGATCTCTACGAGCAGTACTTC. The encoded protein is CASRPTGGDLYEQYF.